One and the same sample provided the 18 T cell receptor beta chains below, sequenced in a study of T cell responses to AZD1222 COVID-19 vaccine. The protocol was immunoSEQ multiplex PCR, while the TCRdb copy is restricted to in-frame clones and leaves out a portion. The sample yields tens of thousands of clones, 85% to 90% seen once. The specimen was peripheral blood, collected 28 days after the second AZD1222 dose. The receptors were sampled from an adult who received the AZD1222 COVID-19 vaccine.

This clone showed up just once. The CDR3: CASRPTGEGAYNEQFF. Here the CDR3 DNA reads TGTGCCAGCAGGCCAACTGGGGAGGGCGCCTACAATGAGCAGTTCTTC. The chain links TRBV9 to TRBJ2-1; 7 nucleotides align to TRBD2. The junction had 10 bases not matched to a gene; V was cut back by 5 bases and J by 2 bases. The CDR3 consists of 16 residues. Germline assignment: CDR1 SGDLS and CDR2 YYNGEE. Variable domain in full (rest from reference TRBV9 and TRBJ2-1): DSGVTQTPKHLITATGQRVTLRCSPRSGDLSVYWYQQSLDQGLQFLIQYYNGEERAKGNILERFSAQQFPDLHSELNLSSLELGDSALYFCASRPTGEGAYNEQFFGPGTRLTVL.

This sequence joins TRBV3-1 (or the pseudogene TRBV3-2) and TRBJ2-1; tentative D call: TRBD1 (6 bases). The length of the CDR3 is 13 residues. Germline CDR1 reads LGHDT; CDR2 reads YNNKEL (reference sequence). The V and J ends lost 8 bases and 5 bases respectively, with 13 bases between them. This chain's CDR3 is CASRRTENNEQFF. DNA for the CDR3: TGTGCCAGCCGTCGGACAGAAAACAATGAGCAGTTCTTC.

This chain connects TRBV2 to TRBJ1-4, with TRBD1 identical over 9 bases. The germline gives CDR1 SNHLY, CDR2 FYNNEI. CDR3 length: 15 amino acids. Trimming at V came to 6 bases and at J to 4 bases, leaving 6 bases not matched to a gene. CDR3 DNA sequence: TGTGCCAGCAGCCGACAGGGGGGGGATAATGAAAAACTGTTTTTT. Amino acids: CASSRQGGDNEKLFF. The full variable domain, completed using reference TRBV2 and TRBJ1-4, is EPEVTQTPSHQVTQMGQEVILRCVPISNHLYFYWYRQILGQKVEFLVSFYNNEISEKSEIFDDQFSVERPDGSNFTLKIRSTKLEDSAMYFCASSRQGGDNEKLFFGSGTQLSVL.

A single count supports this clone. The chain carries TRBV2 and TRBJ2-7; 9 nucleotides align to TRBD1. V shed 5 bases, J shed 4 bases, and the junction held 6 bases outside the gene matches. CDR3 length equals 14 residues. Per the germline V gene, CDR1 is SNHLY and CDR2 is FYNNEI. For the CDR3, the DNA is TGTGCCAGCAGTCCAACAGGGGGCTATTACGAGCAGTACTTC. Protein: CASSPTGGYYEQYF.

CDR3 protein: CASTPERNTGNTIYF. The CDR3 bases are TGTGCCAGCACCCCAGAACGGAACACTGGAAACACCATATATTTT. The chain is built from TRBV6-5 and TRBJ1-3; no clear D. Trimming took 7 bases from V and 2 from J, leaving 15 bases between them. CDR1 is MNHEY, CDR2 SVGAGI, per germline. This CDR3 comprises 15 residues.

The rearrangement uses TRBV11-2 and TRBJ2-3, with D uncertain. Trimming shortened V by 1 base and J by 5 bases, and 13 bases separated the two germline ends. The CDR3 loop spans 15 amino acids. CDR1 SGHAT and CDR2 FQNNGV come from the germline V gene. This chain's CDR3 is CASSLVGGYRDTQYF. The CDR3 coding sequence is TGTGCCAGCAGCTTAGTAGGCGGCTACAGAGATACGCAGTATTTT.

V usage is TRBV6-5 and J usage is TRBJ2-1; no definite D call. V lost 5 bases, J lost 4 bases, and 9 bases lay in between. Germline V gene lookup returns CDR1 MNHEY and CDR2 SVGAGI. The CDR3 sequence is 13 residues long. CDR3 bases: TGTGCCAGCAGTCTCGCAATATACAATGAGCAGTTCTTC. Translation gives CASSLAIYNEQFF.

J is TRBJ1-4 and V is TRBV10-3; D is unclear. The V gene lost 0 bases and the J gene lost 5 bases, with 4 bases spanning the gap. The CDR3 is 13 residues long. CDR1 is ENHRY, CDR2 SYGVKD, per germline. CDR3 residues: CAISESANEKLFF. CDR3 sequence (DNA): TGTGCCATCAGTGAGTCCGCAAATGAAAAACTGTTTTTT.

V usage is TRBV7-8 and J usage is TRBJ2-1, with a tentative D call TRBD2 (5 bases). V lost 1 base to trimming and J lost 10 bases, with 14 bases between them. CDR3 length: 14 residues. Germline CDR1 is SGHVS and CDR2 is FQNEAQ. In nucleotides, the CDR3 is TGTGCCAGCAGCTTAGGTTCTGGGAGTCCCGAGCAGTTCTTC. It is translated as CASSLGSGSPEQFF.

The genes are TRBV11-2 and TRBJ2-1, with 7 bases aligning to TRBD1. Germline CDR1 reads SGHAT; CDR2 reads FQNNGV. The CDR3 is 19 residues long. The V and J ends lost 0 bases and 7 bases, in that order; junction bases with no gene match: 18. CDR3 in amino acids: CASSLDSRPREMTGNEQFF. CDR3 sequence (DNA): TGTGCCAGCAGCTTAGATTCCCGGCCTCGGGAAATGACAGGGAATGAGCAGTTCTTC.

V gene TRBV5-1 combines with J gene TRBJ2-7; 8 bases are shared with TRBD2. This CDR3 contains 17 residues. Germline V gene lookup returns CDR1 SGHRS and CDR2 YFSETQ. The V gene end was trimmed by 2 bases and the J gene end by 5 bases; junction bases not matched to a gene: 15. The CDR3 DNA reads TGCGCCAGCAGCTTCCGCCCCAGGGGACTAGAGGGGCACGAGCAGTACTTC. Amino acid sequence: CASSFRPRGLEGHEQYF.

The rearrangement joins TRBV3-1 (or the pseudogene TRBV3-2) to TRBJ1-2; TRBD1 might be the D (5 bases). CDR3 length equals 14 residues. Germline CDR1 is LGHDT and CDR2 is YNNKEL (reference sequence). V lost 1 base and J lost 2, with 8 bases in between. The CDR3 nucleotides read TGTGCCAGCAGCCAAGGGCCAGGGAACTATGGCTACACCTTC. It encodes CASSQGPGNYGYTF.

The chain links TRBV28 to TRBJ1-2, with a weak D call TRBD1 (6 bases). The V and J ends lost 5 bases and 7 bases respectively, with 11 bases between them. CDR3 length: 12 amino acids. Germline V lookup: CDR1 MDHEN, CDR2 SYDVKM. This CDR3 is CASSIRQAGYTF. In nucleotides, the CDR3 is TGTGCCAGCAGTATTCGACAGGCTGGCTACACCTTC.

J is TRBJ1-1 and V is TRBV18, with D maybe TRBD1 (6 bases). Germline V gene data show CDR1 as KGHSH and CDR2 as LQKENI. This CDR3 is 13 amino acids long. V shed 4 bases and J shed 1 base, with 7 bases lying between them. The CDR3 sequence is CASSRTENTEAFF. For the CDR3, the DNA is TGTGCCAGCTCACGGACAGAGAACACTGAAGCTTTCTTT. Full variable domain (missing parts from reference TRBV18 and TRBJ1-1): NAGVMQNPRHLVRRRGQEARLRCSPMKGHSHVYWYRQLPEEGLKFMVYLQKENIIDESGMPKERFSAEFPKEGPSILRIQQVVRGDSAAYFCASSRTENTEAFFGQGTRLTVV.

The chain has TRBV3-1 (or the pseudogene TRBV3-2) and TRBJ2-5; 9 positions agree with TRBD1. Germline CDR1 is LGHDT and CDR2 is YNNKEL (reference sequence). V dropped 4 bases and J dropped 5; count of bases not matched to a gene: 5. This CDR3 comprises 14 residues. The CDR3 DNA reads TGTGCCAGCAGCCTGCGGGGACAGGGTGAGACCCAGTACTTC. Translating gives CASSLRGQGETQYF.

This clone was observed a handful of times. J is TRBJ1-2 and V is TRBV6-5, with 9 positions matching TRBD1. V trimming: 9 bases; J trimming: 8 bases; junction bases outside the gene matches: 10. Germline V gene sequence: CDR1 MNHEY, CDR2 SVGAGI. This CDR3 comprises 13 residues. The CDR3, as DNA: TGTGCCAGTTCCACAGGGGGCGTCGGAGGCTACACCTTC. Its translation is CASSTGGVGGYTF.

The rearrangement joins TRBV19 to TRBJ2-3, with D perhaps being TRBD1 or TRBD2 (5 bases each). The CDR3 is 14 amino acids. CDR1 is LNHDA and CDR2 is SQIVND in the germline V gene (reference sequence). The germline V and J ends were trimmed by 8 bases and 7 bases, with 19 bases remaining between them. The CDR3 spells CASGRDRTLNTQYF. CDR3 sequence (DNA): TGTGCCAGTGGTCGGGACCGTACTTTGAATACGCAGTATTTT.

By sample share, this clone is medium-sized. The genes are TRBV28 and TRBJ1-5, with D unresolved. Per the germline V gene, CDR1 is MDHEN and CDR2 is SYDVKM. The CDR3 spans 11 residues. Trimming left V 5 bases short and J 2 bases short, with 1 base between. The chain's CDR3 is CASSGNQPQHF. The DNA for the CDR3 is TGTGCCAGCAGTGGCAATCAGCCCCAGCATTTT.